The 3 T cell receptor beta chains below come from one sample, sequenced in a study of T-cell reconstitution after alpha-beta-depleted transplantation in children. Unique molecular identifiers were incorporated during preparation of the TCRbeta library. One entry per CDR3 protein results from TCRdb running MiXCR on the PCR reads. This repertoire shows approximately 510,000 distinct CDR3 sequences, around 16% found once; its top ten account for more than 2.5%. This material consisted of PBMCs from the stem cell graft donor, taken from the stem cell graft. These receptors were collected from a human donor who donated a stem cell graft to a child with acute lymphoblastic leukemia.

This clonotype has only a few counts. This chain links TRBV6-1 with TRBJ2-1; D might be TRBD2 (6 bases). Trimming took 11 bases from V and 5 from J, leaving 16 bases between them. CDR3 length equals 13 residues. Germline assignment: CDR1 MNHNS and CDR2 SASEGT. CDR3 sequence reads: CAAGSGWDNEQFF. CDR3 nucleotides: TGTGCCGCCGGCAGCGGGTGGGACAATGAGCAGTTCTTC.

This chain joins TRBV5-1 and TRBJ1-5, with TRBD1 identical over 7 bases. From germline, CDR1 is SGHRS and CDR2 YFSETQ. This CDR3 has 16 amino acids. V shed 0 bases and J 2 bases; nucleotides not matched to a gene: 5. The CDR3 protein is CASSLAGGYGNQPQHF. As DNA, the CDR3 is TGCGCCAGCAGCTTGGCAGGGGGATACGGCAATCAGCCCCAGCATTTT.

This clonotype turned up a few times. The CDR3 protein is CASSTRDGYTF. DNA for the CDR3: TGTGCCAGTAGTACCAGGGATGGCTACACCTTC. This chain links TRBV19 with TRBJ1-2, with D maybe TRBD1 (5 bases). V was clipped by 4 bases and J by 6 bases, with 6 bases between them. The CDR3 has 11 amino acids. CDR1 is LNHDA, CDR2 SQIVND, per germline (reference sequence).